This section outlines one TCR beta chain sequence together with its context. Sequencing was performed with immunoSEQ multiplex PCR; in TCRdb, only in-frame clones are kept and a portion is missing. The sample has more than 100,000 clones; about 91% are singletons. The data stem from a study of T cell changes during pregnancy in multiple sclerosis. The clonotype originates from a female donor with multiple sclerosis, enrolled in a pregnancy study. The sequences come from peripheral blood, collected after pregnancy.

The CDR3 DNA is TGTGCCAGCAGCTTGAAGGGGGCCACTAATGAAAAACTGTTTTTT. This sequence encodes CASSLKGATNEKLFF. V and J are TRBV5-5 and TRBJ1-4; 7 bases are a match to TRBD1. Germline V gives CDR1 SGHKS, CDR2 YYEKEE (reference sequence). The CDR3 is 15 amino acids. With V trimmed by 1 base and J by 2 bases, 2 bases remained unmatched.